What follows is one T cell receptor beta chain and its context. Trimming took 4 bases from V and 7 from J, leaving 14 bases between them. CDR1 and CDR2 (germline): MNHEY, SMNVEV (reference sequence). CDR3 length: 14 residues. Sequenced by immunoSEQ multiplex PCR; TCRdb stores in-frame clones only, minus some. The data show 55,000 to 60,000 clones, around nine tenths seen once. This sample is part of a study of OX40 agonist ivuxolimab in advanced cancers. This chain connects TRBV27 to TRBJ2-1; a possible D gene is TRBD2 (5 bases). The specimen was CD4+ or CD8+ T cells sorted from blood, collected in a trial of the OX40 agonist ivuxolimab. The clonotype comes from an adult with an advanced solid tumor such as melanoma, head and neck, liver or kidney cancer. The CDR3 spells CASSSGRTGNEQFF. The CDR3 bases are TGTGCCAGCAGTTCCGGACGAACGGGAAATGAGCAGTTCTTC.